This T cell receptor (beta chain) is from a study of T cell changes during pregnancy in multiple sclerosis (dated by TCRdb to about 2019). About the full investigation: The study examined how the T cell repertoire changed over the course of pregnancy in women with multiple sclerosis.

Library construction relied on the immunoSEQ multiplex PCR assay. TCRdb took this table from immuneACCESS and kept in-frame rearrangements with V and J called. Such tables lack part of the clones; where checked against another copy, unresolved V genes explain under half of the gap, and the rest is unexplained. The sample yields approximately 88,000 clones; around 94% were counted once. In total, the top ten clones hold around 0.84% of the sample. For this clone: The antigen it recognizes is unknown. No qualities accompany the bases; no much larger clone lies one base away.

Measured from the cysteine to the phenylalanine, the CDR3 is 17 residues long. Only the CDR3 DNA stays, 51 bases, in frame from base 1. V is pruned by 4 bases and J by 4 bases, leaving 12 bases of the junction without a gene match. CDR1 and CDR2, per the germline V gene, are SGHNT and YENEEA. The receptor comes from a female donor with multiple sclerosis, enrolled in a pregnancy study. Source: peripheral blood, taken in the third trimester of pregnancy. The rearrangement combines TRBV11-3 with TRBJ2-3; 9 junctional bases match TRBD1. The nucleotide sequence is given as TGTGCCAGCAGCTCCTATCTTTCCGGGACAGGGTCAGATACGCAGTATTTT. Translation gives CASSSYLSGTGSDTQYF.